This T cell receptor beta chain was sequenced during a study of blood T cell repertoires in COVID-19. The length of the CDR3 is 17 residues. Trimming cost V 5 bases and J 4 bases; bases outside gene matches: 17. Looked up from germline, CDR1 is LGHDT and CDR2 is YNNKEL (reference sequence). Profiling relied on immunoSEQ multiplex PCR, and the TCRdb table lists in-frame clones only, not all of them. The sample records around 300,000 clones, roughly 90% being singletons. The V and J genes are TRBV3-1 (or the pseudogene TRBV3-2) and TRBJ2-7; 7 bases are shared with TRBD1. This clonotype was obtained from a woman between 45 and 60 years old who had recovered from COVID-19. Sequencing was performed on PBMCs or T cells enriched from blood (not recorded which). The chain's CDR3 is CASSDASRDRTFYEQYF. In DNA, the CDR3 is TGTGCCAGCAGCGACGCCTCCCGGGACAGAACATTTTACGAGCAGTACTTC.